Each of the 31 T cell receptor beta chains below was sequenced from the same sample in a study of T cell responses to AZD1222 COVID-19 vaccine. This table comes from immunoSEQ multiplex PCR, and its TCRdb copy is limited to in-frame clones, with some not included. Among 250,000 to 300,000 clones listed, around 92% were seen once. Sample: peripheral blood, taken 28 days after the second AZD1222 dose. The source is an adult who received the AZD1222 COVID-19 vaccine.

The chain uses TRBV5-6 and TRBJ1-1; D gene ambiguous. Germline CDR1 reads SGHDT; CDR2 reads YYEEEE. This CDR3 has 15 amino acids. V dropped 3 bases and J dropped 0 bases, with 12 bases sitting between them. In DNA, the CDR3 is TGTGCCAGCAGCTGGAGAACGCTGTTGAACACTGAAGCTTTCTTT. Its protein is CASSWRTLLNTEAFF.

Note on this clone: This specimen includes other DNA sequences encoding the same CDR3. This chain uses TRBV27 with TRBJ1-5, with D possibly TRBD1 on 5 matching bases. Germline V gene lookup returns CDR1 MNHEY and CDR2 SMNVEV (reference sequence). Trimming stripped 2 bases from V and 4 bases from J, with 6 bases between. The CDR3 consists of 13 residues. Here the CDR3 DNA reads TGTGCCAGCAGTTTAGACAGAAATCAGCCCCAGCATTTT. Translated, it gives CASSLDRNQPQHF.

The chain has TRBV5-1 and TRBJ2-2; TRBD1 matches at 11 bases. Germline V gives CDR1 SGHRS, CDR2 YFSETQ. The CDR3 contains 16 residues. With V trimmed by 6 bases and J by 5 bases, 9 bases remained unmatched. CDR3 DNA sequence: TGCGCCAGCATGGACAGGGGGCCCCCTGGAACCGGGGAGCTGTTTTTT. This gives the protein CASMDRGPPGTGELFF.

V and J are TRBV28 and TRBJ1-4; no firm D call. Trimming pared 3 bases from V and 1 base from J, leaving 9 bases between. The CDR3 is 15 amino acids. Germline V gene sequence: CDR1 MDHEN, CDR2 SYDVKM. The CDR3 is CASSLVEGTNEKLFF. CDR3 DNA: TGTGCCAGCAGTTTGGTGGAGGGAACTAATGAAAAACTGTTTTTT.

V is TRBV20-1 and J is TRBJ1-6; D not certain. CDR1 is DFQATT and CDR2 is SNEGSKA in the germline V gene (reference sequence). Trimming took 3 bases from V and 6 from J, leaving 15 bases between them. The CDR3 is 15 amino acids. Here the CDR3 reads CSASPEGRLNSPLHF. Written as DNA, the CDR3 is TGCAGTGCTAGTCCCGAAGGACGGCTTAATTCACCCCTCCACTTT.

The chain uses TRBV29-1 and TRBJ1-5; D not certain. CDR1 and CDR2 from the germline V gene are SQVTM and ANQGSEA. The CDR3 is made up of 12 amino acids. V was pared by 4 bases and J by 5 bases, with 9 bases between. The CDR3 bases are TGCAGCGTTGGGAGTGGGGATCAGCCCCAGCATTTT. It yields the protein CSVGSGDQPQHF. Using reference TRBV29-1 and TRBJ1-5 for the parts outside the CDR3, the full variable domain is SAVISQKPSRDICQRGTSLTIQCQVDSQVTMMFWYRQQPGQSLTLIATANQGSEATYESGFVIDKFPISRPNLTFSTLTVSNMSPEDSSIYLCSVGSGDQPQHFGDGTRLSIL.

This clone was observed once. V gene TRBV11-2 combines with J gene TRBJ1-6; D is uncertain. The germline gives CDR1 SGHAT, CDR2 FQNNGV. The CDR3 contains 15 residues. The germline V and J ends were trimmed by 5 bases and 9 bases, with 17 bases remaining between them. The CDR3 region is CASSRLRGVGSPLHF. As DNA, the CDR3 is TGTGCCAGCAGCCGGCTGCGGGGAGTCGGTTCACCCCTCCACTTT.

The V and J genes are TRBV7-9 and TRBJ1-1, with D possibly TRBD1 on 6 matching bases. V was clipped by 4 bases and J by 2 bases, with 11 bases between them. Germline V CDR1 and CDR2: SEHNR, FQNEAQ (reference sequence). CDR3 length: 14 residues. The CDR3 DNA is TGTGCCAGCAGCTCTAGGACAGTAAACACTGAAGCTTTCTTT. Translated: CASSSRTVNTEAFF.

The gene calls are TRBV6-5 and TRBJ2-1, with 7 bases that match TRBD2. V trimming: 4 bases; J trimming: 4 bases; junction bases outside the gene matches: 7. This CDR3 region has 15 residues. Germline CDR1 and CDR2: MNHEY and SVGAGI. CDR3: CASSSSGNIYNEQFF. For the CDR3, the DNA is TGTGCCAGCAGTTCTAGCGGAAATATTTACAATGAGCAGTTCTTC.

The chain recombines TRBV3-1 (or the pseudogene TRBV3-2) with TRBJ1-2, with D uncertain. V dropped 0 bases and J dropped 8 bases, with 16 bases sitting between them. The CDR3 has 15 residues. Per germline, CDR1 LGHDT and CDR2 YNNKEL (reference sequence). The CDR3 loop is CASSQDVVTPQGYTF. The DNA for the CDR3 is TGTGCCAGCAGCCAAGATGTCGTGACGCCGCAAGGCTACACCTTC.

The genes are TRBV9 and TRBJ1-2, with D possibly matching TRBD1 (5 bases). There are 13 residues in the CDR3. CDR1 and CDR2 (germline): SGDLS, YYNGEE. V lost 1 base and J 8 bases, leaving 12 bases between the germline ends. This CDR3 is CASSVPGGIGYTF. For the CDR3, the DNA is TGTGCCAGCAGCGTACCCGGGGGTATCGGCTACACCTTC.

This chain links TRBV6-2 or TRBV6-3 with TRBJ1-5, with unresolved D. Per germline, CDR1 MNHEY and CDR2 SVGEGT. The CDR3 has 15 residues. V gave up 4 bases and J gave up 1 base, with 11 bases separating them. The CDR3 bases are TGTGCCAGCAGTTTCTCGGGAGGGAGCAATCAGCCCCAGCATTTT. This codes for CASSFSGGSNQPQHF.

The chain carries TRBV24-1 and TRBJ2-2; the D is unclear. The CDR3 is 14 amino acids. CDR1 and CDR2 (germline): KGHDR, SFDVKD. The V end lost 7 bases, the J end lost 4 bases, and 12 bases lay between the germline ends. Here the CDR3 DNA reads TGTGCCACCAGAACCACTACCCGCACCGGGGAGCTGTTTTTT. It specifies CATRTTTRTGELFF.

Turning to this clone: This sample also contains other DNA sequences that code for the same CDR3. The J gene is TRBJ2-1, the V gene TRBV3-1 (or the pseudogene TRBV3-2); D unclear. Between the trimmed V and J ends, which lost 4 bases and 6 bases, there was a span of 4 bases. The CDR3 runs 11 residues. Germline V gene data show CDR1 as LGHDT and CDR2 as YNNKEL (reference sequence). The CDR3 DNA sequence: TGTGCCAGCAGCCCGGGCAATGAGCAGTTCTTC. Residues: CASSPGNEQFF.

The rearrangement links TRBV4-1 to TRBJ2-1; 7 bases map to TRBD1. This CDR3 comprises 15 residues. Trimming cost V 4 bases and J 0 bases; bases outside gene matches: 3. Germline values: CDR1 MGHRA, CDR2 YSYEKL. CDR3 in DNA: TGCGCCAGCAGCCTGAACAGGGGCTCCTACAATGAGCAGTTCTTC. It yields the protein CASSLNRGSYNEQFF.

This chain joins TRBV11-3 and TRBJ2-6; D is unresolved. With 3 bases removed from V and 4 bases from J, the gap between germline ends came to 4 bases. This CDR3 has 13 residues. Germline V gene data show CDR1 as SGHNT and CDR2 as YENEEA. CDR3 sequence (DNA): TGTGCCAGCAGCTTCAGCGGGGCCAACGTCCTGACTTTC. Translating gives CASSFSGANVLTF.

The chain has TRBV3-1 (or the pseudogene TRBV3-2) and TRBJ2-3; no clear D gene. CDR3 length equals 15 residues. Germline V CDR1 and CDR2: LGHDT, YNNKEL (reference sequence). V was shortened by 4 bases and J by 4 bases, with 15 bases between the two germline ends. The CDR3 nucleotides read TGTGCCAGCAGCCTATCAATCAACCCACCAGATACGCAGTATTTT. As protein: CASSLSINPPDTQYF.

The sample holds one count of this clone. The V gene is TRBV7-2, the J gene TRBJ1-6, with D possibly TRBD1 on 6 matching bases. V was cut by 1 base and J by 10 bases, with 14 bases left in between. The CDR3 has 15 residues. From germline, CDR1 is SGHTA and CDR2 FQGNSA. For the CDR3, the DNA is TGTGCCAGCAGCTTAGGATCCCCAGGGGAGTCACCCCTCCACTTT. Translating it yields CASSLGSPGESPLHF. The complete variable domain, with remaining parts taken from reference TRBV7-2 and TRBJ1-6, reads GAGVSQSPSNKVTEKGKDVELRCDPISGHTALYWYRQSLGQGLEFLIYFQGNSAPDKSGLPSDRFSAERTGGSVSTLTIQRTQQEDSAVYLCASSLGSPGESPLHFGNGTRLTVT.

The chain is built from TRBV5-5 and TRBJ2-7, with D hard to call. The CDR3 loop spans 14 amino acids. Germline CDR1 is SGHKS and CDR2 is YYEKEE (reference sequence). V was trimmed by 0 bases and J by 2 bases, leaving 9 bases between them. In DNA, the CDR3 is TGTGCCAGCAGCTTGGTTGGCCTTCCCTACGAGCAGTACTTC. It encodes CASSLVGLPYEQYF.

CDR3: CASSSRMTGGDYEQYF. For the CDR3, the DNA is TGCGCCAGCAGCTCCCGAATGACAGGGGGCGACTACGAGCAGTACTTC. This sequence joins TRBV5-1 and TRBJ2-7; TRBD1 aligns across 10 bases. The CDR3 covers 16 residues. V lost 3 bases, J lost 3 bases, and 9 bases stayed unmatched. Germline V gene lookup returns CDR1 SGHRS and CDR2 YFSETQ. Full variable domain (rest looked up from reference TRBV5-1 and TRBJ2-7): KAGVTQTPRYLIKTRGQQVTLSCSPISGHRSVSWYQQTPGQGLQFLFEYFSETQRNKGNFPGRFSGRQFSNSRSEMNVSTLELGDSALYLCASSSRMTGGDYEQYFGPGTRLTVT.

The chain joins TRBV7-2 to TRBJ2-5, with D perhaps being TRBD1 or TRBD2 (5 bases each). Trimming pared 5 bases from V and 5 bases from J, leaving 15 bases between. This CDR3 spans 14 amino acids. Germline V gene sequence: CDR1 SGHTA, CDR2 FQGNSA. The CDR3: CASSQAIGTETQYF. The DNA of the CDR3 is TGTGCCAGCAGCCAAGCAATCGGGACGGAGACCCAGTACTTC.

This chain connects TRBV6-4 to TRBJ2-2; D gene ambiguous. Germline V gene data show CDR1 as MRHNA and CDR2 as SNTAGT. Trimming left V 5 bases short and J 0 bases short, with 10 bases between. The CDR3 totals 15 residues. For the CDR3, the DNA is TGTGCCAGCAGTCCGTCGTCTGCGAACACCGGGGAGCTGTTTTTT. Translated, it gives CASSPSSANTGELFF.

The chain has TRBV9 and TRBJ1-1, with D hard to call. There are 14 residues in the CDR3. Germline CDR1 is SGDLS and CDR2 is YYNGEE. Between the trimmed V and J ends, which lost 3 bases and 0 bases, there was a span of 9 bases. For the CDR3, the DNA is TGTGCCAGCAGCGGTGAAATGATGAACACTGAAGCTTTCTTT. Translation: CASSGEMMNTEAFF.

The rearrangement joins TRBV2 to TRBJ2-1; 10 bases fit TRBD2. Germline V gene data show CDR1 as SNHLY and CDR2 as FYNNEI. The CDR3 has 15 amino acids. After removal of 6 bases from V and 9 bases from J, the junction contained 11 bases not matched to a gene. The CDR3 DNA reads TGTGCCAGCAGGGCTCTAGCGGGAGTACCCGGTGAGCAGTTCTTC. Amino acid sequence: CASRALAGVPGEQFF.

The CDR3 sequence: CASSPDGGWQPQHF. The CDR3 DNA reads TGTGCCAGCAGCCCTGATGGGGGGTGGCAGCCCCAGCATTTT. The chain links TRBV5-5 to TRBJ1-5; tentatively, D is TRBD1 (5 bases). CDR1 is SGHKS, CDR2 YYEKEE, per germline (reference sequence). The CDR3 sequence is 14 residues long. Deletions cut 4 bases from V and 7 bases from J, with 15 bases between.

The CDR3 nucleotides read TGTGCCAGCAGTTATTCCGGGACAGAGCCTCCCTACGAGCAGTACTTC. Amino acid sequence: CASSYSGTEPPYEQYF. The rearrangement joins TRBV6-5 to TRBJ2-7; 7 bases fit TRBD1. Germline V gene sequence: CDR1 MNHEY, CDR2 SVGAGI. Germline trimming cut 3 bases from V and 2 bases from J; bases unmatched to any gene: 10. There are 16 residues in the CDR3.

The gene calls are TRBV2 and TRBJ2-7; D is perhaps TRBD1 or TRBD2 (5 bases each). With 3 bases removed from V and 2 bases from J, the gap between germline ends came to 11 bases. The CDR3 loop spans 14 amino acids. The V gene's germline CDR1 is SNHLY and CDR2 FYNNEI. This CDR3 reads CASSEGVGAYEQYF. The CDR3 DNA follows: TGTGCCAGCAGTGAGGGGGTCGGGGCCTACGAGCAGTACTTC. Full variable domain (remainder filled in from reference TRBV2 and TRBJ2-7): EPEVTQTPSHQVTQMGQEVILRCVPISNHLYFYWYRQILGQKVEFLVSFYNNEISEKSEIFDDQFSVERPDGSNFTLKIRSTKLEDSAMYFCASSEGVGAYEQYFGPGTRLTVT.

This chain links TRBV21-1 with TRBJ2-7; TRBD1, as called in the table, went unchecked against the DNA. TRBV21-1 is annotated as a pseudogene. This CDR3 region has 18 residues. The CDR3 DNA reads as TGTGCCAGCAGCAAAAGGACAGGGGGCGCGGTGAGCTCCTACGAGCAGTACTTC. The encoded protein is CASSKRTGGAVSSYEQYF.

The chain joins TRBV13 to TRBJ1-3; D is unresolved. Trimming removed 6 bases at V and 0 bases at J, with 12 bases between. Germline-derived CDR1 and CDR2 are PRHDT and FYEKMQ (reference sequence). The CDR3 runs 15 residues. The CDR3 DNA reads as TGTGCCAGCAGGATGGCAGTTAGCTCTGGAAACACCATATATTTT. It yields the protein CASRMAVSSGNTIYF. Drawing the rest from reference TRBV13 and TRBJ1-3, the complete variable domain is AAGVIQSPRHLIKEKRETATLKCYPIPRHDTVYWYQQGPGQDPQFLISFYEKMQSDKGSIPDRFSAQQFSDYHSELNMSSLELGDSALYFCASRMAVSSGNTIYFGEGSWLTVV.

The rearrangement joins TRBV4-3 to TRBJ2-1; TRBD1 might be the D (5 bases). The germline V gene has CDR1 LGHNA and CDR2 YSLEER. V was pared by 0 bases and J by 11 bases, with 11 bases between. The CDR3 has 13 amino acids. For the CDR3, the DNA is TGCGCCAGCAGCCAAGATATGGGGCGGAAGCAGTTCTTC. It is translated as CASSQDMGRKQFF.

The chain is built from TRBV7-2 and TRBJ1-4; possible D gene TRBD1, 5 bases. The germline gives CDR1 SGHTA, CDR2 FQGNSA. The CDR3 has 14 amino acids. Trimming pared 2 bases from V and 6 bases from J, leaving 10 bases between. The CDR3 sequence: CASSLRQGHEKLFF. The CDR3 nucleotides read TGTGCCAGCAGCTTAAGGCAGGGACATGAAAAACTGTTTTTT.